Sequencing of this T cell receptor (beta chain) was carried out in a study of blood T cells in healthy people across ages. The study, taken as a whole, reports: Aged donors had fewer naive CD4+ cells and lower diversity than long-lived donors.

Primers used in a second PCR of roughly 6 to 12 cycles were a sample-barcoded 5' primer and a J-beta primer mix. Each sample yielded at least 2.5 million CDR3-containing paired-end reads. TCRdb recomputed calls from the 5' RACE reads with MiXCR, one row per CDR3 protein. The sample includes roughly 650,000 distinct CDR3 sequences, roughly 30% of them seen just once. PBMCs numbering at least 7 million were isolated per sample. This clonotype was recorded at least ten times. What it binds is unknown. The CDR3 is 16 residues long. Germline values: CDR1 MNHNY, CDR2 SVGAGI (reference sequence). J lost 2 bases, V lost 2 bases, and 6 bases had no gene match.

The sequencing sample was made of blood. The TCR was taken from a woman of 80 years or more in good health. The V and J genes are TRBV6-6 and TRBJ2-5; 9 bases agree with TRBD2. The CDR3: CASSYRLAGSQETQYF. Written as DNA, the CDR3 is TGTGCCAGCAGTTACAGGCTAGCGGGGAGTCAAGAGACCCAGTACTTC.